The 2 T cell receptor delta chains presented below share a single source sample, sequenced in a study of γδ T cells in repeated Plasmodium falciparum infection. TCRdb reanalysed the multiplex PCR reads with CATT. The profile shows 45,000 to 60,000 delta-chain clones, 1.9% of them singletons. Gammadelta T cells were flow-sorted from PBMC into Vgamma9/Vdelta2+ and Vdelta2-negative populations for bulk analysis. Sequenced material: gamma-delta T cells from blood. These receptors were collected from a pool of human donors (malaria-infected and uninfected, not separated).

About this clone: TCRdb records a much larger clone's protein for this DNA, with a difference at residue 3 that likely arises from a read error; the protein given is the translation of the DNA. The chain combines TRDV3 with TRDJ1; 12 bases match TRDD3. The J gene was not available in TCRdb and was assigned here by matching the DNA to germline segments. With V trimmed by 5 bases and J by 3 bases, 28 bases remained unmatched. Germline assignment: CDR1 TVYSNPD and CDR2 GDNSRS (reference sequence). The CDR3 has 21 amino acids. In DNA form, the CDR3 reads TGTGCCCCCGTACGGAGGTCTACTGGGGGATACTATAAACTATCGGCCGATAAACTCATCTTT. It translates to CAPVRRSTGGYYKLSADKLIF.

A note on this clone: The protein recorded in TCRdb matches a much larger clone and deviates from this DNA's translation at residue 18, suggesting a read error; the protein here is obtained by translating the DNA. CDR3 loop: CALGEISLYIKLGTGGLCTDKLIF. The CDR3, as DNA: TGTGCTCTTGGGGAAATTTCCCTTTATATTAAACTCGGTACTGGGGGACTGTGCACCGATAAACTCATCTTT. The chain couples TRDV1 to TRDJ1, with TRDD3 matching over 9 bases. The J gene, not given by TCRdb, was assigned here from a germline match of the nucleotide sequence. CDR1 and CDR2 from the germline V gene are TSWWSYY and QGS. V shed 2 bases, J shed 1 base, and the junction held 29 bases outside the gene matches. The CDR3 is 24 amino acids.